The text below deals with one T cell receptor (beta chain). CDR1 and CDR2 from the germline V gene are SEHNR and FQNEAQ (reference sequence). The CDR3 covers 13 residues. The ends were cut back, 8 bases at V and 2 bases at J, with 13 bases in the middle. Ophthalmopathy patients showed a Clinical Activity Score of at least 3, NOSPECS grade of at least 4 and duration under 3 months. Researchers barred patients who had uncontrolled infection, other autoimmune disease, pregnancy or lactation. A roughly 9.3 ml volume of fresh peripheral blood provided the PBMCs. These data belong to a study of T cells in Graves' hyperthyroidism and ophthalmopathy. RNA transcripts served as the template for amplifying TCR beta CDR3 regions. Carried out on the TCR CDR3, a first-round RT-PCR used the HTBI primer set. TCRdb independently ran MiXCR on the multiplex PCR reads; one entry per CDR3 protein. The sample shows around 36,000 distinct CDR3 sequences, 40% to 60% of them seen only once.

The chain joins TRBV7-9 to TRBJ2-7; a weak D match, TRBD1 (6 bases). This TCR came from a man in his forties with Graves' ophthalmopathy. The specimen sequenced was blood. CDR3 residues: CASPRTDPYEQYF. The CDR3 region has the DNA TGTGCCAGCCCTAGGACAGATCCCTACGAGCAGTACTTC. Variable domain in full (rest from reference TRBV7-9 and TRBJ2-7): DTGVSQNPRHKITKRGQNVTFRCDPISEHNRLYWYRQTLGQGPEFLTYFQNEAQLEKSRLLSDRFSAERPKGSFSTLEIQRTEQGDSAMYLCASPRTDPYEQYFGPGTRLTVT.